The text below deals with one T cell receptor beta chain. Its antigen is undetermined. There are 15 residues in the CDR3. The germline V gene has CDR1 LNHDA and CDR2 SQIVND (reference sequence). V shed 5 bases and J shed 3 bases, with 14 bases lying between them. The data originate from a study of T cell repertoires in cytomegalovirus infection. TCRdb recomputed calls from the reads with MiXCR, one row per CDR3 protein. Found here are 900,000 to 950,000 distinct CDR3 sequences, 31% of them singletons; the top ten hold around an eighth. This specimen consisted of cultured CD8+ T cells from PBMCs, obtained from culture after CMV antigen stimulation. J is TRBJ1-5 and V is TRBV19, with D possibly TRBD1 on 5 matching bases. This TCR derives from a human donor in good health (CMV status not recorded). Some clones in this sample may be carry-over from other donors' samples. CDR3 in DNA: TGTGCCAGTAGTGCCCCCCGACAGAACAATCAGCCCCAGCATTTT. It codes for CASSAPRQNNQPQHF.